The sequence of this TCR beta chain was determined in a study of long-term antiretroviral therapy in people with HIV. This clone turned up a few times. Researchers report immunoSEQ v3.0 was run at survey level. Clones were read by immunoSEQ multiplex PCR, and TCRdb kept only the in-frame ones, dropping some. This sample has some 7,900 clones, with roughly 80% found just once. From germline, CDR1 is SGHRS and CDR2 YFSETQ. The V end was cut by 2 bases, the J end by 0 bases, with 11 bases between. The CDR3 contains 15 residues. Post-ART PBMC samples numbered at least two per donor, and pre-ART ones at least one.

This sequence joins TRBV5-1 and TRBJ1-1; D unclear. The material sequenced was unsorted PBMCs, taken 0.6 years before starting antiretroviral therapy. This TCR derives from a man aged 40-50 years with HIV. Here the CDR3 DNA reads TGCGCCAGCAGCTTCATCGGCGACATGAACACTGAAGCTTTCTTT. Translating it yields CASSFIGDMNTEAFF.